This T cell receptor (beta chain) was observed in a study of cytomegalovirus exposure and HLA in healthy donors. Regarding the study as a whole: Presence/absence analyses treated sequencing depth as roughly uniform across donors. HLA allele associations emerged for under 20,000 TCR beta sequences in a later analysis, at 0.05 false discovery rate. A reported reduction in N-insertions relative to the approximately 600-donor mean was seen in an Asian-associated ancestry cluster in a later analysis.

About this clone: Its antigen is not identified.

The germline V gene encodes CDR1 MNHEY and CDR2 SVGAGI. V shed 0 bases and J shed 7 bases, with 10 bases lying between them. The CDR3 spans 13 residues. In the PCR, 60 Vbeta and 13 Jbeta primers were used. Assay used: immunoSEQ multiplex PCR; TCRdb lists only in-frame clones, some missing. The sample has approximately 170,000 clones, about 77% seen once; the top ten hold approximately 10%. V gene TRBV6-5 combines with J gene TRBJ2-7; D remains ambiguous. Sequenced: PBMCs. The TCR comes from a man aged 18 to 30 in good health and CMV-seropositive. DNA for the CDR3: TGTGCCAGCAGTTACTCGATAACGACAGAGCAGTACTTC. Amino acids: CASSYSITTEQYF.